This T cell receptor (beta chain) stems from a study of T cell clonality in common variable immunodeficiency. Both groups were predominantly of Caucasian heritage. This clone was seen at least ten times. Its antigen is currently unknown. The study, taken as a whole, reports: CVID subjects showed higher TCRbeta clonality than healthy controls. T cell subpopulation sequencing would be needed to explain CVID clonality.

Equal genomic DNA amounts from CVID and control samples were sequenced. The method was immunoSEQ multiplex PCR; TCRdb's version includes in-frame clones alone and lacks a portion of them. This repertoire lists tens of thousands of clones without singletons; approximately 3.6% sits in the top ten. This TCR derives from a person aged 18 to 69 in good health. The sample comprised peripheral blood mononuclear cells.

CDR3 bases read: TGCAGTGCTAGCCCCACTAGCGGGGGGAGCCAAGAGACG. Amino acid sequence: CSASPTSGGSQET. The whole CDR3 protein reads CSASPTSGGSQETQYF. The V call is TRBV20-1, the J call TRBJ2-3; TRBD2 agrees at 12 bases. The CDR3 goes on 3 residues after the read ends, and that part is filled in from the germline J gene. Per the germline V gene, CDR1 is DFQATT and CDR2 is SNEGSKA (reference sequence). The CDR3 is 16 amino acids.